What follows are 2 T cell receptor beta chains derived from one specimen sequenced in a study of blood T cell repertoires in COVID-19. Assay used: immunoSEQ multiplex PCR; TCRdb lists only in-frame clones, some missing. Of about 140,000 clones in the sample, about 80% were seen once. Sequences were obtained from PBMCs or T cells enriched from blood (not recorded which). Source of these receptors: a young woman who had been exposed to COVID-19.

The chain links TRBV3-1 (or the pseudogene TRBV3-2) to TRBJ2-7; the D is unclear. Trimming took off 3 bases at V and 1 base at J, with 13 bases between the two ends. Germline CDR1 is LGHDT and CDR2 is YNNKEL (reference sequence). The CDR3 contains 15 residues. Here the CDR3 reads CASSHTPRNSYEQYF. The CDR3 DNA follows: TGTGCCAGCAGCCACACTCCTCGAAATTCCTACGAGCAGTACTTC.

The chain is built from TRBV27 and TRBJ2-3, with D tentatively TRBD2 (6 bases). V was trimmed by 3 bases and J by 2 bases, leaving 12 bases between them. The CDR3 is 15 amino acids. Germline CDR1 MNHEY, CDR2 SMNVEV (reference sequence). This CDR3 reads CASSLKRAYTDTQYF. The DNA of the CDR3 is TGTGCCAGCAGTTTGAAGCGGGCTTACACAGATACGCAGTATTTT.